This TCR beta chain appears in the sequencing data of a study of OX40 agonist ivuxolimab in advanced cancers. CDR3 length: 17 amino acids. V was shortened by 6 bases and J by 4 bases, with 19 bases between the two germline ends. Germline-derived CDR1 and CDR2 are KGHSH and LQKENI. Sequencing was performed with immunoSEQ multiplex PCR; in TCRdb, only in-frame clones are kept and a portion is missing. The sample has tens of thousands of clones; 82% are singletons. The V gene is TRBV18, the J gene TRBJ2-6; D might be TRBD2 (6 bases). The sequence was collected from an adult with an advanced solid tumor such as melanoma, head and neck, liver or kidney cancer. The specimen was CD4+ or CD8+ T cells sorted from blood, collected in a trial of the OX40 agonist ivuxolimab. The CDR3 loop is CASSPIGGAGGANVLTF. DNA for the CDR3: TGTGCCAGCTCCCCGATCGGGGGTGCCGGAGGGGCCAACGTCCTGACTTTC.